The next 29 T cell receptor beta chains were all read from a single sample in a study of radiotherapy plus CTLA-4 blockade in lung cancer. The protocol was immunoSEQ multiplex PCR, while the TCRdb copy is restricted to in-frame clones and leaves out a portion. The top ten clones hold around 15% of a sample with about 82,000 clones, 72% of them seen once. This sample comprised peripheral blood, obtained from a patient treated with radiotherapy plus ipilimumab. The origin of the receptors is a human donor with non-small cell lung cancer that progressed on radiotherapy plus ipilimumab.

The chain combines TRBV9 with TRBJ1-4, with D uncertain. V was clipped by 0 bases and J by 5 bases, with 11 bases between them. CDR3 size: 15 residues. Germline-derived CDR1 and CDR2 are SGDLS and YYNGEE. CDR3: CASSVEVSSNEKLFF. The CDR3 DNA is TGTGCCAGCAGCGTAGAGGTCTCCTCGAATGAAAAACTGTTTTTT.

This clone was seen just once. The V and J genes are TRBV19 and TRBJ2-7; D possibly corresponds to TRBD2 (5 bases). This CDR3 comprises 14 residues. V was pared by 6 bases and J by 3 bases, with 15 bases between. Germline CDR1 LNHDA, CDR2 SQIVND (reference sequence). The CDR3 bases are TGTGCCAGTAGCAGAACGGTACGGGACTACGAGCAGTACTTC. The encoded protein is CASSRTVRDYEQYF.

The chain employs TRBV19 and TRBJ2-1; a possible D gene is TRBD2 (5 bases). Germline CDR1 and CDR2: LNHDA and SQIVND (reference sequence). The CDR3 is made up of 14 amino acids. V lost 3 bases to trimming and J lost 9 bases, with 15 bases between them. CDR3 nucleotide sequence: TGTGCCAGTAGTATTTTTGTCAGCGGTGGTGAGCAGTTCTTC. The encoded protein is CASSIFVSGGEQFF.

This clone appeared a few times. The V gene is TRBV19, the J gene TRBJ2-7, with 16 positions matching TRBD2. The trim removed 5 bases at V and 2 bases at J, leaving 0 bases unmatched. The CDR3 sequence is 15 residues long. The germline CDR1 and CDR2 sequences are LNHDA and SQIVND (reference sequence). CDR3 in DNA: TGTGCCAGTAGTGGGACTAGCGGGAGGGCCTACGAGCAGTACTTC. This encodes CASSGTSGRAYEQYF. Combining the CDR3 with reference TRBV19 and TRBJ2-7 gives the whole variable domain DGGITQSPKYLFRKEGQNVTLSCEQNLNHDAMYWYRQDPGQGLRLIYYSQIVNDFQKGDIAEGYSVSREKKESFPLTVTSAQKNPTAFYLCASSGTSGRAYEQYFGPGTRLTVT.

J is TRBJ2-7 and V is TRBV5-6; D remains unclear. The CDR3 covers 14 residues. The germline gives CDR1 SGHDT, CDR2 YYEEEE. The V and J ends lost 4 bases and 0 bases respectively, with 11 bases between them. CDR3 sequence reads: CASSRRRSSYEQYF. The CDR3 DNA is TGTGCCAGCAGCAGACGGCGGAGCTCCTACGAGCAGTACTTC.

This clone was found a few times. The CDR3 region is CASSPEYQETQYF. CDR3 DNA: TGTGCCAGCTCACCGGAGTACCAAGAGACCCAGTACTTC. The gene calls are TRBV18 and TRBJ2-5; D is ambiguous. V lost 3 bases and J lost 0, with 5 bases in between. CDR3 length: 13 amino acids. Germline V gene lookup returns CDR1 KGHSH and CDR2 LQKENI.

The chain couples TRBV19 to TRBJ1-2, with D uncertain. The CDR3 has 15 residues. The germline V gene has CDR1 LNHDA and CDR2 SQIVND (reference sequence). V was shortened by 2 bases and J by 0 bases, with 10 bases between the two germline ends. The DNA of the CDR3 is TGTGCCAGTAGTATAATCCCACCAGCTAACTATGGCTACACCTTC. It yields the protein CASSIIPPANYGYTF. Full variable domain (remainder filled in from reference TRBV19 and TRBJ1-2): DGGITQSPKYLFRKEGQNVTLSCEQNLNHDAMYWYRQDPGQGLRLIYYSQIVNDFQKGDIAEGYSVSREKKESFPLTVTSAQKNPTAFYLCASSIIPPANYGYTFGSGTRLTVV.

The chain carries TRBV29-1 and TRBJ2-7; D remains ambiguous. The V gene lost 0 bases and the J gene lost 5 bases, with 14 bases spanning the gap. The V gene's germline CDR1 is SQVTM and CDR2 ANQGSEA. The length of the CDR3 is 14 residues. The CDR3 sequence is CSVEDRNKGDEQYF. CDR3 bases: TGCAGCGTTGAAGATCGGAATAAGGGTGACGAGCAGTACTTC.

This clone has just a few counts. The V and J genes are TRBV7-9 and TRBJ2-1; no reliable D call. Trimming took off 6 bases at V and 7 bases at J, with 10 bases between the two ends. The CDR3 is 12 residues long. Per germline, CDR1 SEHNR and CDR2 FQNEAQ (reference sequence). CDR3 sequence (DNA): TGTGCCAGCAGGTCCGAAGGGAATGAGCAGTTCTTC. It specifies CASRSEGNEQFF.

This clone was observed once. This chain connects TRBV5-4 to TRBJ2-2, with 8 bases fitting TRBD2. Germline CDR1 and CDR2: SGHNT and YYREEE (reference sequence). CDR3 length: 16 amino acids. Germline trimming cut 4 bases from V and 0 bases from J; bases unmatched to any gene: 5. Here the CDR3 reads CASSPGGSTNTGELFF. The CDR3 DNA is TGTGCCAGCAGCCCGGGGGGGAGTACGAACACCGGGGAGCTGTTTTTT.

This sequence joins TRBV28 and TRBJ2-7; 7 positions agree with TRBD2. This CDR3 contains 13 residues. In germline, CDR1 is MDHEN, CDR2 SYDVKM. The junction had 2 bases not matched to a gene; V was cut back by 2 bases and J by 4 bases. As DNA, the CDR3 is TGTGCCAGCAGTTTAGAGGGAGGGTACGAGCAGTACTTC. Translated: CASSLEGGYEQYF.

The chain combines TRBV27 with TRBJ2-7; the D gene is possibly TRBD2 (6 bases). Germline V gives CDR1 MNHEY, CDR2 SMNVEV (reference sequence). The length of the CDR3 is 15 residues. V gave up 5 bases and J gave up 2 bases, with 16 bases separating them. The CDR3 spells CASSPPGLTPYEQYF. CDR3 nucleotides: TGTGCCAGCAGTCCCCCGGGACTGACTCCCTACGAGCAGTACTTC.

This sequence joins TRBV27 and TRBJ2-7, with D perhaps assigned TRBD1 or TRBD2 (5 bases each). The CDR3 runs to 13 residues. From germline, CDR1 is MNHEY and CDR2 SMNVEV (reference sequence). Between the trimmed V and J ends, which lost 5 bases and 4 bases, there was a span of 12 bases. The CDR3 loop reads CASSPDWGYEQYF. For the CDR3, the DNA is TGTGCCAGCAGTCCGGACTGGGGGTACGAGCAGTACTTC.

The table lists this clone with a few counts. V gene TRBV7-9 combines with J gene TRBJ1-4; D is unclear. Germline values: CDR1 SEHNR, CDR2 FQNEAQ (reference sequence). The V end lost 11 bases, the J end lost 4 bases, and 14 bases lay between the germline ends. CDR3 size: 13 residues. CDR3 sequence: CAGSAGFNEKLFF. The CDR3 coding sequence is TGTGCCGGTTCCGCTGGTTTTAATGAAAAACTGTTTTTT.

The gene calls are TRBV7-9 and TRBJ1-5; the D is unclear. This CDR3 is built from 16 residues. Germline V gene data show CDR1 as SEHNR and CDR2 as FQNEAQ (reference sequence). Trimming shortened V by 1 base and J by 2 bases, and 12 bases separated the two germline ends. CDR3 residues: CASSLGPAAGNQPQHF. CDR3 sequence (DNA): TGTGCCAGCAGCTTAGGGCCGGCCGCGGGCAATCAGCCCCAGCATTTT.

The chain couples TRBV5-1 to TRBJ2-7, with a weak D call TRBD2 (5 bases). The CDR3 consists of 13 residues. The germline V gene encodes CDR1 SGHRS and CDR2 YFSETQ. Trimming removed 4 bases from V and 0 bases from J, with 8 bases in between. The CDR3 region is CASSRGNSYEQYF. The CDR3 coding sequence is TGCGCCAGCAGCCGGGGAAACTCCTACGAGCAGTACTTC.

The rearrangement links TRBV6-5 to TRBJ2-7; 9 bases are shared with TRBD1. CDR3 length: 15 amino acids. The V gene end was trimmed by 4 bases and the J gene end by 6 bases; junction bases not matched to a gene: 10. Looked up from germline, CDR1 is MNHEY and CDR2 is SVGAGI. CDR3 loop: CASSLNRDRAFEQYF. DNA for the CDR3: TGTGCCAGCAGTTTGAACCGGGACAGGGCTTTCGAGCAGTACTTC.

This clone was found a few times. CDR3 sequence (DNA): TGTGCCAGTAGTATAGGACTAGCAGCAGAGACCCAGTACTTC. It encodes CASSIGLAAETQYF. The chain recombines TRBV19 with TRBJ2-5, with 7 bases aligning to TRBD2. CDR1 and CDR2 from the germline V gene are LNHDA and SQIVND (reference sequence). The trim removed 1 base at V and 4 bases at J, leaving 3 bases unmatched. This CDR3 comprises 14 residues. The variable domain in full, with the rest retrieved from reference TRBV19 and TRBJ2-5, is DGGITQSPKYLFRKEGQNVTLSCEQNLNHDAMYWYRQDPGQGLRLIYYSQIVNDFQKGDIAEGYSVSREKKESFPLTVTSAQKNPTAFYLCASSIGLAAETQYFGPGTRLLVL.

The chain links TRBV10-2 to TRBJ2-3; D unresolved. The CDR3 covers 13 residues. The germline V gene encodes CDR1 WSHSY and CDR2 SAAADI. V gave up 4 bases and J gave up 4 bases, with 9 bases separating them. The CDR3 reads CASSVPGADTQYF. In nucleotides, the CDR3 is TGCGCCAGCAGTGTCCCTGGGGCAGATACGCAGTATTTT.

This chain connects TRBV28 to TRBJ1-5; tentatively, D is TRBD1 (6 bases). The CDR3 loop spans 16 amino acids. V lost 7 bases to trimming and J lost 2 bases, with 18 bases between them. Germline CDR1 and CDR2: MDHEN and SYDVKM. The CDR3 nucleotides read TGTGCCAGCAAGGGTATCGGAGAGGGGGGCAATCAGCCCCAGCATTTT. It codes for CASKGIGEGGNQPQHF.

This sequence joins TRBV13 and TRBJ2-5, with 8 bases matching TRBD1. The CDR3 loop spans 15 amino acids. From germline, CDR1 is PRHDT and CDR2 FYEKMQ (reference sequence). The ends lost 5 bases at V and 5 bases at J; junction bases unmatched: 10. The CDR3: CASSRRTGKGETQYF. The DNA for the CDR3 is TGTGCCAGCAGCAGACGGACAGGGAAGGGGGAGACCCAGTACTTC.

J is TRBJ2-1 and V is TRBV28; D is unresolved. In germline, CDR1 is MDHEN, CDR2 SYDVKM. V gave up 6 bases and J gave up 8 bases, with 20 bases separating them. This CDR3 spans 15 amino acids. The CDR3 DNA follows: TGTGCCAGCAGCTTGTTGAGTGTTGGAGTTTATGAGCAGTTCTTC. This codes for CASSLLSVGVYEQFF.

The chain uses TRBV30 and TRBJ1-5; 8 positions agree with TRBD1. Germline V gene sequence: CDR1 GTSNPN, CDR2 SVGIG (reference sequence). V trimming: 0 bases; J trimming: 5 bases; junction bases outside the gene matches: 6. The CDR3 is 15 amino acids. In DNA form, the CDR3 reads TGTGCCTGGAGTGTCGGGGGGACAGGAGATCAGCCCCAGCATTTT. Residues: CAWSVGGTGDQPQHF.

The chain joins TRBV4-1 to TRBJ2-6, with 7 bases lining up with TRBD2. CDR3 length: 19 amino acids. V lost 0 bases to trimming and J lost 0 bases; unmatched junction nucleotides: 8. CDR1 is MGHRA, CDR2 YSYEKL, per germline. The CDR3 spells CASSQDPLSGYSGANVLTF. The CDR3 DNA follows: TGCGCCAGCAGCCAAGATCCGCTTAGCGGGTACTCTGGGGCCAACGTCCTGACTTTC.

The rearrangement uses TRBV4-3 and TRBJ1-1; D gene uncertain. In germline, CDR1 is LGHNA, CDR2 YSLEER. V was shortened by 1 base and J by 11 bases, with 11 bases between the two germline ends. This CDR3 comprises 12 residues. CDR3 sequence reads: CASSQVGYPAFF. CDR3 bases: TGCGCCAGCAGCCAAGTGGGGTATCCGGCTTTCTTT.

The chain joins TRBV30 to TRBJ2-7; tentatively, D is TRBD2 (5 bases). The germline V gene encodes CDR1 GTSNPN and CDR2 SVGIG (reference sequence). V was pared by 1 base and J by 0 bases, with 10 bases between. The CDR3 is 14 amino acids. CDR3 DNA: TGTGCCTGGAGTGATACGGGGAGCTCCTACGAGCAGTACTTC. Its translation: CAWSDTGSSYEQYF. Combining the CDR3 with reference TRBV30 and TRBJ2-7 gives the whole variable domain SQTIHQWPATLVQPVGSPLSLECTVEGTSNPNLYWYRQAAGRGLQLLFYSVGIGQISSEVPQNLSASRPQDRQFILSSKKLLLSDSGFYLCAWSDTGSSYEQYFGPGTRLTVT.

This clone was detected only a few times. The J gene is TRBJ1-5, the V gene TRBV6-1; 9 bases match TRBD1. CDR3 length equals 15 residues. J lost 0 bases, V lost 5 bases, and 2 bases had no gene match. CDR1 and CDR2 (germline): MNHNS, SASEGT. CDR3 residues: CASSRDRVSNQPQHF. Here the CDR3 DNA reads TGTGCCAGCAGTCGGGACAGGGTTAGCAATCAGCCCCAGCATTTT.

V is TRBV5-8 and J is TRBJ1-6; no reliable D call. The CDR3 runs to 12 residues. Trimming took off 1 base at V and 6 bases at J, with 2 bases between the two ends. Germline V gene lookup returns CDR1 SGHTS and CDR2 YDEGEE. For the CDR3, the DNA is TGTGCCAGCAGCTTGATTAATTCACCCCTCCACTTT. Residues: CASSLINSPLHF.

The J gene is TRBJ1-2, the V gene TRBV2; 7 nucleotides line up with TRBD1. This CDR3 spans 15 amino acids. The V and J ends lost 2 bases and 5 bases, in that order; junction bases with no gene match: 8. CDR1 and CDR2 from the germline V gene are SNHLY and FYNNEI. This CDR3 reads CASSERETGRYGYTF. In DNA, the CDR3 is TGTGCCAGCAGTGAAAGGGAGACAGGGCGGTATGGCTACACCTTC.